Listed below are T cell receptor beta chains from one sample, sequenced in a study of beta chain features in type 1 diabetes. Measured with immunoSEQ multiplex PCR; TCRdb has only the in-frame clones, and not every one. The data hold 330,000 or so clones, with roughly 15% observed a single time. Material for sequencing was central memory CD4+ T cells from blood. The source is a man younger than 45 in good health. Each CDR3 is given with its conserved first and last residue. Fields, in order: D gene, J gene, V gene, clone size, CDR3 protein. D genes are given only for firm matches. A row's size may be missing; if present it is once, few, many or a size class.

D gene: TRBD1
J gene: TRBJ2-2
V gene: TRBV7-2
clone size: NA
CDR3 protein: CASSRQGANTGELFF

D gene: NA
J gene: TRBJ2-1
V gene: TRBV4-1
clone size: NA
CDR3 protein: CASSQGLYNEQFF

D gene: NA
J gene: TRBJ1-2
V gene: TRBV27
clone size: NA
CDR3 protein: CASSPLERGSYGYTF

D gene: NA
J gene: TRBJ1-5
V gene: TRBV30
clone size: few
CDR3 protein: CAWNVGVGSQPQHF

D gene: TRBD1
J gene: TRBJ1-1
V gene: TRBV5-1
clone size: NA
CDR3 protein: CASSEQGASEAFF

D gene: NA
J gene: TRBJ2-2
V gene: TRBV4-1
clone size: NA
CDR3 protein: CASSQGFQGSGELFF

D gene: NA
J gene: TRBJ2-1
V gene: TRBV4-2
clone size: NA
CDR3 protein: CASSQEGRNEQFF

D gene: NA
J gene: TRBJ2-1
V gene: TRBV7-9
clone size: NA
CDR3 protein: CASSQGFQQSYNEQFF

D gene: NA
J gene: TRBJ2-1
V gene: TRBV7-2
clone size: NA
CDR3 protein: CASEGFRHEQFF

D gene: NA
J gene: NA
V gene: TRBV7-8
clone size: NA
CDR3 protein: CASSLVRTASSYEQYF

D gene: NA
J gene: TRBJ1-2
V gene: TRBV5-5
clone size: few
CDR3 protein: CASSFEDSLLGYTF

D gene: NA
J gene: TRBJ1-1
V gene: TRBV28
clone size: few
CDR3 protein: CASRLNTEAFF

D gene: NA
J gene: TRBJ2-1
V gene: TRBV7-2
clone size: NA
CDR3 protein: CASSLGPPSSYNEQFF

D gene: NA
J gene: TRBJ2-1
V gene: TRBV19
clone size: few
CDR3 protein: CASSIAGLLDEQFF

D gene: TRBD1
J gene: TRBJ1-5
V gene: TRBV4-1
clone size: few
CDR3 protein: CASSQGQGAGNQPQHF

D gene: NA
J gene: TRBJ2-5
V gene: TRBV7-7
clone size: NA
CDR3 protein: CASSRGGRQETQYF

D gene: NA
J gene: TRBJ2-2
V gene: TRBV5-1
clone size: many
CDR3 protein: CASSSWRKQSGELFF

D gene: NA
J gene: TRBJ2-3
V gene: TRBV10-3
clone size: NA
CDR3 protein: CAIGPGAGGTDTQYF

D gene: NA
J gene: TRBJ1-2
V gene: TRBV18
clone size: NA
CDR3 protein: CASPGVHGYTF

D gene: NA
J gene: TRBJ2-3
V gene: TRBV5-6
clone size: NA
CDR3 protein: CASSQLWGPTDTQYF

D gene: NA
J gene: TRBJ2-3
V gene: TRBV4-1
clone size: few
CDR3 protein: CASSQAMAGGPITRTDTQYF

D gene: NA
J gene: TRBJ2-5
V gene: TRBV7-2
clone size: NA
CDR3 protein: CASTKDRQETQYF

D gene: TRBD2
J gene: TRBJ2-3
V gene: TRBV14
clone size: NA
CDR3 protein: CASSQFLAATDTQYF

D gene: TRBD1
J gene: TRBJ1-2
V gene: TRBV5-1
clone size: few
CDR3 protein: CASSLETGTGHGYTF

D gene: NA
J gene: TRBJ1-1
V gene: TRBV10-3
clone size: few
CDR3 protein: CAISGNTEAFF

D gene: NA
J gene: TRBJ1-1
V gene: TRBV10-2
clone size: few
CDR3 protein: CASSTGLLGTEAFF

D gene: NA
J gene: TRBJ1-1
V gene: TRBV6-1
clone size: NA
CDR3 protein: CASSESRRYSEAFF

D gene: NA
J gene: TRBJ2-1
V gene: TRBV7-9
clone size: few
CDR3 protein: CASSLGPPPGEQFF

D gene: NA
J gene: TRBJ1-3
V gene: TRBV11-3
clone size: few
CDR3 protein: CASSLTVTIGNTIYF

D gene: TRBD1
J gene: TRBJ1-5
V gene: TRBV4-2
clone size: NA
CDR3 protein: CASSQETGNQPQHF

D gene: TRBD2
J gene: TRBJ2-5
V gene: TRBV7-2
clone size: NA
CDR3 protein: CASSLWTSAKGETQYF

D gene: NA
J gene: TRBJ2-7
V gene: TRBV5-1
clone size: few
CDR3 protein: CASSLELLGEQYF

D gene: NA
J gene: TRBJ2-3
V gene: TRBV14
clone size: few
CDR3 protein: CASSQVGHTQYF

D gene: TRBD2
J gene: TRBJ2-1
V gene: TRBV9
clone size: NA
CDR3 protein: CASSTGLAGYNEQFF

D gene: NA
J gene: TRBJ1-3
V gene: TRBV7-8
clone size: few
CDR3 protein: CASSLDGILSGNTIYF

D gene: NA
J gene: TRBJ2-3
V gene: TRBV29-1
clone size: few
CDR3 protein: CSVLDGTDTQYF

D gene: NA
J gene: TRBJ1-5
V gene: TRBV7-2
clone size: NA
CDR3 protein: CASSPSGGAVQPQHF

D gene: TRBD1
J gene: TRBJ1-2
V gene: TRBV6-5
clone size: many
CDR3 protein: CASSYRGQGNYGYTF

D gene: NA
J gene: TRBJ2-1
V gene: TRBV7-7
clone size: NA
CDR3 protein: CASSANMGGSEQFF

D gene: TRBD1
J gene: TRBJ1-1
V gene: TRBV6-5
clone size: NA
CDR3 protein: CASSYSRQGGTFF

D gene: NA
J gene: TRBJ2-5
V gene: TRBV9
clone size: NA
CDR3 protein: CASSEGSGALETQYF

D gene: NA
J gene: TRBJ2-5
V gene: TRBV10-2
clone size: few
CDR3 protein: CASSDTPTRWETQYF

D gene: NA
J gene: TRBJ2-2
V gene: TRBV5-1
clone size: many
CDR3 protein: CASSLGGVNTGELFF

D gene: NA
J gene: TRBJ1-2
V gene: TRBV19
clone size: few
CDR3 protein: CASSPLSNLGYGYTF

D gene: TRBD2
J gene: TRBJ2-5
V gene: TRBV4-2
clone size: NA
CDR3 protein: CASSQGTSGRETQYF